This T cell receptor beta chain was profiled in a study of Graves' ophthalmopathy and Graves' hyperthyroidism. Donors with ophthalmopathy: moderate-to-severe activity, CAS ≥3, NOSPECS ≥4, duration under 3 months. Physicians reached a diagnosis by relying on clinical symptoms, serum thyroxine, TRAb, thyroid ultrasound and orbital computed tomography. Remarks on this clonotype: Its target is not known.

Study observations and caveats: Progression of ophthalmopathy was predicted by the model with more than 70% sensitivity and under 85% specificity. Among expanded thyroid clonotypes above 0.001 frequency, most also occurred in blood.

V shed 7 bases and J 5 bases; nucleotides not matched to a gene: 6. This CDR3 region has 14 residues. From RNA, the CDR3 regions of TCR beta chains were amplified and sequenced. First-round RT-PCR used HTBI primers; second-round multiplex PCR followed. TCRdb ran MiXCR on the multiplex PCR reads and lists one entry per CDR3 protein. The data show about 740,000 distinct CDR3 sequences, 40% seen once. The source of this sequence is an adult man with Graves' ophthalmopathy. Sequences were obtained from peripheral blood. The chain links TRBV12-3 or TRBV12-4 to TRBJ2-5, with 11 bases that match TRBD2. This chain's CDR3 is CASKGTSGVETQYF. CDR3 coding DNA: TGTGCCAGCAAGGGGACTAGCGGCGTCGAGACCCAGTACTTC.